This note documents a single T cell receptor (beta chain) sequence. As yet, its antigen is unknown. Unique molecular identifiers were present in the TCR beta cDNA libraries. TCRdb reprocessed the PCR reads with MiXCR, giving one entry per CDR3 protein. The sample holds hundreds of thousands of distinct CDR3 sequences, 25% to 30% seen once. The entry originates in a study of post-analysis software for immune sequencing data. Overall study findings and caveats: Patients showed TRBV5-6, TRBV5-1 and TRBV20-1 among a handful of TRBV segments more frequent than in controls.

V dropped 3 bases and J dropped 8; count of bases not matched to a gene: 11. The length of the CDR3 is 16 residues. Germline CDR1 and CDR2: ENHRY and SYGVKD. The chain couples TRBV10-3 to TRBJ2-1; 9 bases line up with TRBD2. The specimen was blood. The source is a girl aged 10-17 years with multiple sclerosis. In DNA, the CDR3 is TGTGCCATCAGTGAAAAAGTGAGCGGGAGGTTCCATGAGCAGTTCTTC. Translation: CAISEKVSGRFHEQFF.